What follows are 19 T cell receptor beta chains derived from one specimen sequenced in a study of blood T cell repertoires in COVID-19. Produced via immunoSEQ multiplex PCR; TCRdb's table is partial and in-frame only. Of 200,000 to 300,000 clones listed, around four fifths are singletons. Source material: peripheral blood. The receptors derive from a man in his sixties with acute or convalescent COVID-19.

This rearrangement joins TRBV7-2 to TRBJ2-1, with 12 bases matching TRBD2. Losses at the gene ends were 1 base for V and 2 bases for J; bases not matched to a gene: 3. The CDR3 loop spans 17 amino acids. Germline V gene data show CDR1 as SGHTA and CDR2 as FQGNSA. The CDR3 here is CASSLVSSGGAYNEQFF. The CDR3 DNA reads as TGTGCCAGCAGCTTAGTTTCTAGCGGGGGGGCCTACAATGAGCAGTTCTTC.

The V call is TRBV7-9, the J call TRBJ1-1, with 9 bases identical to TRBD1. Per germline, CDR1 SEHNR and CDR2 FQNEAQ (reference sequence). V dropped 4 bases and J dropped 5; count of bases not matched to a gene: 11. The CDR3 spans 16 residues. The CDR3 spells CASSSGTGLKGTEAFF. The CDR3 bases are TGTGCCAGCAGCTCCGGGACAGGGTTGAAGGGGACTGAAGCTTTCTTT.

The CDR3, as DNA: TGTGCCTGGAGTGTAGCCCAGGGCTCCCAAGCTTTCTTT. Translating gives CAWSVAQGSQAFF. This sequence joins TRBV30 and TRBJ1-1; a weak D match, TRBD1 (5 bases). The CDR3 totals 13 residues. The germline V and J ends were trimmed by 0 bases and 9 bases, with 14 bases remaining between them. The germline gives CDR1 GTSNPN, CDR2 SVGIG (reference sequence).

The chain has TRBV4-3 and TRBJ2-3; TRBD1 matches 11 bases. The CDR3 runs 17 residues. The V segment lost 1 base and the J segment 3 bases; nucleotides outside the gene matches: 6. Germline V gene sequence: CDR1 LGHNA, CDR2 YSLEER. CDR3 sequence reads: CASSQAWGQGVTDTQYF. The DNA for the CDR3 is TGCGCCAGCAGCCAAGCATGGGGACAGGGGGTAACAGATACGCAGTATTTT.

This CDR3 reads CASRGSGYEQYF. The CDR3 nucleotides are TGTGCCAGCAGGGGAAGCGGGTACGAGCAGTACTTC. The chain joins TRBV6-5 to TRBJ2-7, with D perhaps TRBD2 (6 bases). Germline CDR1 MNHEY, CDR2 SVGAGI. The V end was cut by 6 bases, the J end by 4 bases, with 10 bases between. This CDR3 contains 12 residues.

This clone was observed once. V usage is TRBV5-1 and J usage is TRBJ1-6; possibly TRBD1 for D (6 bases). CDR3 length: 16 residues. CDR1 is SGHRS and CDR2 is YFSETQ in the germline V gene. Trimming took off 0 bases at V and 13 bases at J, with 20 bases between the two ends. This CDR3 is CASSLAGGTLFSPLHF. The DNA of the CDR3 is TGCGCCAGCAGCTTGGCCGGGGGGACACTTTTTTCCCCCCTCCACTTT.

Concerning this clone: This specimen includes other DNA sequences encoding the same CDR3. The rearrangement joins TRBV5-1 to TRBJ1-6, with D tentatively TRBD1 (6 bases). The CDR3 runs to 14 residues. Germline assignment: CDR1 SGHRS and CDR2 YFSETQ. Trimming removed 0 bases from V and 9 bases from J, with 10 bases in between. The CDR3 nucleotides read TGCGCCAGCAGCTTGGAACAGGGACGTTCACCCCTCCACTTT. It encodes CASSLEQGRSPLHF.

This chain connects TRBV27 to TRBJ1-6; no clear D gene. The CDR3 length is 12 residues. V was pared by 4 bases and J by 10 bases, with 8 bases between. The germline V gene encodes CDR1 MNHEY and CDR2 SMNVEV (reference sequence). The CDR3 nucleotides are TGTGCCAGCAGTTCCGTCACATCACCCCTCCACTTT. Translation gives CASSSVTSPLHF.

V usage is TRBV6-5 and J usage is TRBJ1-4, with 7 nucleotides matching TRBD1. The CDR3 spans 14 residues. V trimming: 6 bases; J trimming: 5 bases; junction bases outside the gene matches: 6. Germline V CDR1 and CDR2: MNHEY, SVGAGI. CDR3 nucleotides: TGTGCCAGCAGGGCGACAGGGAGGAATGAAAAACTGTTTTTT. Amino acids: CASRATGRNEKLFF.

The genes are TRBV27 and TRBJ2-7; 10 positions agree with TRBD2. The germline V gene encodes CDR1 MNHEY and CDR2 SMNVEV (reference sequence). The CDR3 spans 15 residues. V lost 3 bases to trimming and J lost 4 bases; unmatched junction nucleotides: 6. Written as DNA, the CDR3 is TGTGCCAGCAGTTTGTCAGCGGGAGGGCCGTACGAGCAGTACTTC. Translated: CASSLSAGGPYEQYF.

The chain has TRBV4-1 and TRBJ2-3; 10 bases line up with TRBD2. V lost 0 bases to trimming and J lost 0 bases; unmatched junction nucleotides: 9. The CDR3 consists of 19 residues. Germline CDR1 is MGHRA and CDR2 is YSYEKL. CDR3 region: CASSQDQRGGIPSTDTQYF. The CDR3 DNA is TGCGCCAGCAGCCAAGATCAGCGGGGGGGGATTCCTAGCACAGATACGCAGTATTTT.

V gene TRBV30 combines with J gene TRBJ1-1; the D gene is possibly TRBD1 (6 bases). The V gene lost 2 bases and the J gene lost 6 bases, with 19 bases spanning the gap. Germline V CDR1 and CDR2: GTSNPN, SVGIG (reference sequence). This CDR3 comprises 15 residues. DNA for the CDR3: TGTGCCTGGAGTCGCCCCGTCGGGCAGGGGCCTGAAGCTTTCTTT. It specifies CAWSRPVGQGPEAFF.

The chain has TRBV21-1 and TRBJ2-1; the table calls TRBD1, which could not be checked here. TRBV21-1 is annotated as a pseudogene. The CDR3 runs 14 residues. In DNA form, the CDR3 reads TGTGCCTGCTGGGACATCTTCCTCTACAATGAGCAGTTCTTC. Encoded protein: CACWDIFLYNEQFF.

The chain employs TRBV19 and TRBJ1-2; D is uncertain. Germline lookup yields CDR1 LNHDA and CDR2 SQIVND (reference sequence). This CDR3 spans 17 amino acids. The V end lost 0 bases, the J end lost 5 bases, and 19 bases lay between the germline ends. This CDR3 reads CASSIDPERGLRYGYTF. CDR3 DNA: TGTGCCAGTAGTATAGATCCGGAGCGGGGTCTGCGGTATGGCTACACCTTC.

V gene TRBV28 combines with J gene TRBJ2-1; 16 bases agree with TRBD2. The junction had 10 bases not matched to a gene; V was cut back by 11 bases and J by 0 bases. The CDR3 is 18 residues long. From germline, CDR1 is MDHEN and CDR2 SYDVKM. This chain's CDR3 is CAPQSGTSGRDSYNEQFF. The CDR3 bases are TGTGCCCCCCAATCCGGGACTAGCGGGAGGGACTCCTACAATGAGCAGTTCTTC.

V is TRBV7-2 and J is TRBJ2-4; 9 nucleotides match TRBD2. CDR3 length equals 16 residues. The germline V gene encodes CDR1 SGHTA and CDR2 FQGNSA. The V gene end was trimmed by 1 base and the J gene end by 0 bases; junction bases not matched to a gene: 1. CDR3 sequence: CASSLELAGAKNIQYF. The CDR3 bases are TGTGCCAGCAGCTTAGAACTAGCGGGAGCCAAAAACATTCAGTACTTC.

The J gene is TRBJ2-1, the V gene TRBV11-3; 8 bases match TRBD1. CDR3 size: 13 residues. The V gene's germline CDR1 is SGHNT and CDR2 YENEEA. V gave up 4 bases and J gave up 6 bases; unmatched junction bases: 2. CDR3 in DNA: TGTGCCAGCAGCTGGGGACAGGTCAATGAGCAGTTCTTC. Translation gives CASSWGQVNEQFF.

The chain joins TRBV5-1 to TRBJ2-3; a weak D match, TRBD2 (6 bases). V was pared by 3 bases and J by 4 bases, with 12 bases between. The CDR3 extends over 14 amino acids. Germline assignment: CDR1 SGHRS and CDR2 YFSETQ. The CDR3 reads CASSSGLPPDTQYF. The CDR3 DNA reads TGCGCCAGCAGCTCGGGACTCCCGCCAGATACGCAGTATTTT.

V gene TRBV6-5 combines with J gene TRBJ1-1; no clear D. Trimming removed 6 bases from V and 3 bases from J, with 17 bases in between. The length of the CDR3 is 15 residues. The germline gives CDR1 MNHEY, CDR2 SVGAGI. The DNA of the CDR3 is TGTGCCAGCAGCCTTTGGCCACAAATCCACACTGAAGCTTTCTTT. It specifies CASSLWPQIHTEAFF.